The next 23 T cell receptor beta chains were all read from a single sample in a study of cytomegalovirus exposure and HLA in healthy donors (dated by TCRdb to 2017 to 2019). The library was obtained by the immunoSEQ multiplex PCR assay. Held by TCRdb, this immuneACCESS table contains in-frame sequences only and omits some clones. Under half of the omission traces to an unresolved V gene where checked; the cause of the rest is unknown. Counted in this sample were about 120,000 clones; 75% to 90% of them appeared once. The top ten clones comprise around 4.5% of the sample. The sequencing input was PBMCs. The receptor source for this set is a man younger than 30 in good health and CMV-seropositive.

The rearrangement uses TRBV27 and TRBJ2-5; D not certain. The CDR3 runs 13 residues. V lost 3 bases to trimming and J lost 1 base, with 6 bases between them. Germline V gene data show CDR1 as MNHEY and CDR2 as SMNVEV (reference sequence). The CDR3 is CASSFLGQETQYF. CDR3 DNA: TGTGCCAGCAGTTTCCTAGGCCAAGAGACCCAGTACTTC.

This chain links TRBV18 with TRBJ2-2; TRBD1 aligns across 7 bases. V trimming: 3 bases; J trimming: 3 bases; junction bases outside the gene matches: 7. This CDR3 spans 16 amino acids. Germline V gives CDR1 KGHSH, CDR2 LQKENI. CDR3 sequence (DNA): TGTGCCAGCTCACCGACCCGGGACAGTCACACCGGGGAGCTGTTTTTT. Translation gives CASSPTRDSHTGELFF.

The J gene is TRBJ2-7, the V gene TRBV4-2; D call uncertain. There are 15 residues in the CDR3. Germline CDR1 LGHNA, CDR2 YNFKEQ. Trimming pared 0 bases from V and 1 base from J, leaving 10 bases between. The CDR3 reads CASSQESGQSYEQYF. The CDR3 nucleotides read TGTGCCAGCAGCCAAGAGTCTGGGCAGTCCTACGAGCAGTACTTC.

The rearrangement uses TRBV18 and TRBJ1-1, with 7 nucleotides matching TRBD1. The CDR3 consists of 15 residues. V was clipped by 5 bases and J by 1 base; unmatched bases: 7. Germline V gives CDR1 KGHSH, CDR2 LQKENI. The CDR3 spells CASSARDSQNTEAFF. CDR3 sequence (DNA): TGTGCCAGCTCAGCCCGGGACAGCCAGAACACTGAAGCTTTCTTT.

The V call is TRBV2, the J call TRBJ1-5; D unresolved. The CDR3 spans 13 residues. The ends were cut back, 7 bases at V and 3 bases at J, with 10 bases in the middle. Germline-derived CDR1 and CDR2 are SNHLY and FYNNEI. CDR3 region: CASMDGINQPQHF. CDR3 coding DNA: TGTGCCAGCATGGACGGGATCAATCAGCCCCAGCATTTT.

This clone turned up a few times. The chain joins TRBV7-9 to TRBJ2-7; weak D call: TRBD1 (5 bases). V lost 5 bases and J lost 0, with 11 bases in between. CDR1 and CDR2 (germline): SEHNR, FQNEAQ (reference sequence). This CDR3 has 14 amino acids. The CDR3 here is CASSPQASSYEQYF. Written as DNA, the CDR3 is TGTGCCAGCAGCCCACAGGCCTCCTCCTACGAGCAGTACTTC.

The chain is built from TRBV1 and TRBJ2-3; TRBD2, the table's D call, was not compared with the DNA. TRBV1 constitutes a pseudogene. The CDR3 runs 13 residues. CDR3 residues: CTSSQSEPDTQYF. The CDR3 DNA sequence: TGCACCAGCAGCCAATCCGAGCCTGATACGCAGTATTTT.

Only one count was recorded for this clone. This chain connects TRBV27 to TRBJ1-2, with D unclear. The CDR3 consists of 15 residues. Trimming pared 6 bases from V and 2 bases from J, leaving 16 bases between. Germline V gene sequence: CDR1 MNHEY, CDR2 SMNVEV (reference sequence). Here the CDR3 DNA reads TGTGCCAGCAGGTCTGGCGGGCGTCCCAACTATGGCTACACCTTC. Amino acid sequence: CASRSGGRPNYGYTF.

As DNA, the CDR3 is TGTGCCATCAGCCTGGGGACTAGCGGGGAGACCTACAATGAGCAGTTCTTC. Amino acid sequence: CAISLGTSGETYNEQFF. The rearrangement links TRBV10-3 to TRBJ2-1, with TRBD2 matching over 13 bases. This CDR3 region has 17 residues. V trimming: 6 bases; J trimming: 2 bases; junction bases outside the gene matches: 7. The V gene's germline CDR1 is ENHRY and CDR2 SYGVKD.

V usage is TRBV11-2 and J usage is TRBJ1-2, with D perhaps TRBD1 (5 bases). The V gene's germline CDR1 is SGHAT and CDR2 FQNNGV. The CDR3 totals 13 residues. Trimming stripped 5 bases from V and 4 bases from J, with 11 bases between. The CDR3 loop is CASSARVTYGYTF. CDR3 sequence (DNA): TGTGCCAGCAGCGCCAGGGTCACCTATGGCTACACCTTC.

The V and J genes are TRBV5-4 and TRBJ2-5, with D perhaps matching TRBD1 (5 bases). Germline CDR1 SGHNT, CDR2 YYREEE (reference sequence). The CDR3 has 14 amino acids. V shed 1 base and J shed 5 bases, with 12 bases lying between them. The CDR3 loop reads CASSLQGMGETQYF. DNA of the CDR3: TGTGCCAGCAGCTTGCAGGGCATGGGGGAGACCCAGTACTTC.

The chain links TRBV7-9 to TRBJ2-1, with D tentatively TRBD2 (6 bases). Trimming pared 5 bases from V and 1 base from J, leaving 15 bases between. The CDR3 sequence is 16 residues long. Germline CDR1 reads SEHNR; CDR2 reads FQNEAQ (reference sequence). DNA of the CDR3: TGTGCCAGCAGCCCCCCGGGGGTAAGGTCCTACAATGAGCAGTTCTTC. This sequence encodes CASSPPGVRSYNEQFF.

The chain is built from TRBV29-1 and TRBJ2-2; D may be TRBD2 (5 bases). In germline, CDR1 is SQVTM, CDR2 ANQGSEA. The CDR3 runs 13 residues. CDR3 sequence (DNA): TGCAGTGGGATTGAGGGGAACACCGGGGAGCTGTTTTTT. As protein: CSGIEGNTGELFF.

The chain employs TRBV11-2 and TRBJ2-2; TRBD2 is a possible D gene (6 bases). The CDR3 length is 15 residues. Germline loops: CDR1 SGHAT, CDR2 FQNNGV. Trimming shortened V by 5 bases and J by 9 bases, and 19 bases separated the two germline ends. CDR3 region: CASSQNSVGTWELFF. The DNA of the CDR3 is TGTGCCAGCAGCCAAAATAGCGTCGGGACTTGGGAGCTGTTTTTT.

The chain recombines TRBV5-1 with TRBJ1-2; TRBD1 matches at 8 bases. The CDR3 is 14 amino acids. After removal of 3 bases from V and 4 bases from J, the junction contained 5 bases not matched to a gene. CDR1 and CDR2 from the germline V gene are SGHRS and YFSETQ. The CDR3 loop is CASSSQGEGYGYTF. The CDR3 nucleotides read TGCGCCAGCAGCTCACAGGGGGAAGGCTATGGCTACACCTTC.

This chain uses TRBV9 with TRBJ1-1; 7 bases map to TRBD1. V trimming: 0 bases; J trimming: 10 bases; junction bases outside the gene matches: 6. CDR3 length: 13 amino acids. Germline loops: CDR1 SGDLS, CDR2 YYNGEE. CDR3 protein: CASSVVETGRAFF. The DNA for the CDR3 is TGTGCCAGCAGCGTAGTCGAGACAGGGAGAGCTTTCTTT.

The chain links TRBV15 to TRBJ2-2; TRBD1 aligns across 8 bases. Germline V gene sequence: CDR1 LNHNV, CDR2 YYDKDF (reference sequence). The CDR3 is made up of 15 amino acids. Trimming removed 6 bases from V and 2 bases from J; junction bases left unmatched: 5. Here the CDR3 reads CATSKGQGNTGELFF. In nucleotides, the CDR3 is TGTGCCACCAGTAAAGGACAGGGCAACACCGGGGAGCTGTTTTTT.

The DNA of the CDR3 is TGCGCCAGCAGAGAGGGGAGAGGGGGCAATTACGAAAAACTGTTTTTT. Protein: CASREGRGGNYEKLFF. J is TRBJ1-4 and V is TRBV5-1, with 7 bases that match TRBD1. V lost 5 bases, J lost 8 bases, and 15 bases stayed unmatched. The CDR3 runs 16 residues. Germline CDR1 is SGHRS and CDR2 is YFSETQ.

The CDR3 coding sequence is TGTGCCAGCAGCACCTTACAGGGAGCGGACACTGAAGCTTTCTTT. This sequence encodes CASSTLQGADTEAFF. V gene TRBV11-2 combines with J gene TRBJ1-1; the D gene is possibly TRBD1 (6 bases). CDR3 length equals 15 residues. The germline CDR1 and CDR2 sequences are SGHAT and FQNNGV. The ends were cut back, 5 bases at V and 3 bases at J, with 16 bases in the middle.

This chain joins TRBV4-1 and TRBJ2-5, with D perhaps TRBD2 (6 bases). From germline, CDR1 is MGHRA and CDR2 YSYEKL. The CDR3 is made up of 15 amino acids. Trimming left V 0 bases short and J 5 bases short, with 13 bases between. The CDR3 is CASSQEASRGETQYF. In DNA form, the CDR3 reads TGCGCCAGCAGCCAAGAGGCGTCCCGGGGGGAGACCCAGTACTTC.

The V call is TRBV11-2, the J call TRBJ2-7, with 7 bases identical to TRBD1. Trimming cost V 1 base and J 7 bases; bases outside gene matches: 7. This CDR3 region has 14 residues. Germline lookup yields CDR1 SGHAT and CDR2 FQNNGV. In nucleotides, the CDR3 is TGTGCCAGCAGCTTAGCTGGGACAGACACAGAGCAGTACTTC. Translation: CASSLAGTDTEQYF.

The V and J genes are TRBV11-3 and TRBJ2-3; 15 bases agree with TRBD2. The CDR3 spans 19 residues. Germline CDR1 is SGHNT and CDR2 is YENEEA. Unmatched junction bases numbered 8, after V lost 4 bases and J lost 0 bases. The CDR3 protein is CASSSRGLAGGTSTDTQYF. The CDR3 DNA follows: TGTGCCAGCAGCTCGAGGGGACTAGCGGGAGGAACTAGCACAGATACGCAGTATTTT.

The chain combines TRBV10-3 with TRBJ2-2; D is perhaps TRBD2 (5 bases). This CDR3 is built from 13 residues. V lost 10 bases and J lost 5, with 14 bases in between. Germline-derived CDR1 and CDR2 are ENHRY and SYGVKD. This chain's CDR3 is CATSEGWTGELFF. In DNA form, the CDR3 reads TGTGCCACCTCAGAGGGCTGGACCGGGGAGCTGTTTTTT.